This T cell receptor beta chain was obtained from a study of identifying expanded T cells in peripheral blood. Overall study findings and caveats: Approximately two-week clone count variance significantly increased as total template count grew. Technical replicates showed approximately 1.2 changed clones; approximately 2 weeks 15 to 20; four weeks 19.

During the collection period, no donor immune events like infections were recorded. This clone was found once. Its matching antigen is unknown. Germline CDR1 is SGHRS and CDR2 is YFSETQ. Trimming cost V 2 bases and J 2 bases; bases outside gene matches: 2. The CDR3 spans 14 residues. The table came from immunoSEQ multiplex PCR; TCRdb's copy has only in-frame clones and leaves some out. The profile shows more than 80,000 clones, approximately 89% of them singletons. The sample consisted of blood. This TCR derives from a person between 18 and 75 years old in good health. V and J are TRBV5-1 and TRBJ2-7; 9 nucleotides agree with TRBD1. This CDR3 reads CASSFGTGTYEQYF. Written as DNA, the CDR3 is TGCGCCAGCAGCTTTGGGACAGGGACCTACGAGCAGTACTTC.